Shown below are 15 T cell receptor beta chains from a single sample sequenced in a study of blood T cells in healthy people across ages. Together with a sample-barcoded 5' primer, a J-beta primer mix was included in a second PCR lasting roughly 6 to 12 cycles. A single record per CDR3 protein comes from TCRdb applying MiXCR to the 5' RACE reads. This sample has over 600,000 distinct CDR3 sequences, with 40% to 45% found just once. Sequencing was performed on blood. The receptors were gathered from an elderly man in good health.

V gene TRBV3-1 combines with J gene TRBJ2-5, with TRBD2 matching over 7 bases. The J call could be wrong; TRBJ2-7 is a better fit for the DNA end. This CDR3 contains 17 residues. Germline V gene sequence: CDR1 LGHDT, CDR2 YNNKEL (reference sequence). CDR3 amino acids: CASSQAVGASGLYEQYF. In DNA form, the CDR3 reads TGTGCCAGCAGCCAAGCGGTTGGGGCTAGCGGACTCTACGAGCAGTACTTC.

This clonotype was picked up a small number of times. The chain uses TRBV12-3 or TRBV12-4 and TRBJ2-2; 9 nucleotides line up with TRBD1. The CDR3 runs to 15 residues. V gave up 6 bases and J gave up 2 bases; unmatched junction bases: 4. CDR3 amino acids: CASRTGGLNTGELFF. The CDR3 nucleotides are TGTGCCAGCAGAACAGGGGGCCTTAACACCGGGGAGCTGTTTTTT.

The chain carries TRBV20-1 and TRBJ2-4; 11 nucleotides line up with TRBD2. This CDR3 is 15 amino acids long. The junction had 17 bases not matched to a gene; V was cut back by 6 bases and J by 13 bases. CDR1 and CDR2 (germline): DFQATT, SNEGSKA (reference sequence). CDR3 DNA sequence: TGCAGTGCCACCGCACTAGCGGGAGATTCCGTTTCGCAGTACTTC. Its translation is CSATALAGDSVSQYF.

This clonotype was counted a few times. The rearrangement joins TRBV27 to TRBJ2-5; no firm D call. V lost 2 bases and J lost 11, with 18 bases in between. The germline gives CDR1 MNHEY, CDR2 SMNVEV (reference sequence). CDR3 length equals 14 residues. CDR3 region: CASSLIGVNNEQYF. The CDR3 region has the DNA TGTGCCAGCAGTTTAATCGGCGTGAACAATGAGCAGTACTTC.

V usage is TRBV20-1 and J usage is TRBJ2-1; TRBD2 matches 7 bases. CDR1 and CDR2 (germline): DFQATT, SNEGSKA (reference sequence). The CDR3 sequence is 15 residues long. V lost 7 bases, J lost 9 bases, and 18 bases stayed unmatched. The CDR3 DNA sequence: TGCAGTGTACCCCCAATCTCGGCGGGAGCAATTGAGCAGTTCTTC. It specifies CSVPPISAGAIEQFF.

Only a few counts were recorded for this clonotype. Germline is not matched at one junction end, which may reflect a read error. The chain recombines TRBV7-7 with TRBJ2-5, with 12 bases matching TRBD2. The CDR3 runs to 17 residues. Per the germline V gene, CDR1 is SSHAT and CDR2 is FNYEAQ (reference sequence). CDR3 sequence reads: CASSLAQTSGSGETQYF. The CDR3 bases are TGTGCTAGCAGCTTAGCCCAGACTAGCGGGAGTGGGGAGACCCAGTACTTC.

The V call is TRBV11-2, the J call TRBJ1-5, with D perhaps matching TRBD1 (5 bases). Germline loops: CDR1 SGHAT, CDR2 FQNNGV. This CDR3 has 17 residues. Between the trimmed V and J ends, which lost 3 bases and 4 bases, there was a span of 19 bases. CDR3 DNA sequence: TGTGCCAGCAGCTTGGGTCAAGCAGGGACTCTTAATCAGCCCCAGCATTTT. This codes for CASSLGQAGTLNQPQHF.

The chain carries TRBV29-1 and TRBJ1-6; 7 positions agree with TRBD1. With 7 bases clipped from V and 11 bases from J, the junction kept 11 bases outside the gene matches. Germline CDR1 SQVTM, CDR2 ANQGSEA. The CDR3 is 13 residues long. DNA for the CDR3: TGCAGCGGTAGACAGGGCTGGAATCCACCCCTCCACTTT. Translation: CSGRQGWNPPLHF.

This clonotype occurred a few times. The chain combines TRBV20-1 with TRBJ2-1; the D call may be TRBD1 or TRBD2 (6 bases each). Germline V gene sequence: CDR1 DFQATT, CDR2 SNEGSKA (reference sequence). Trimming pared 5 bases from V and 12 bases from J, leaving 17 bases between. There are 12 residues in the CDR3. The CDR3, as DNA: TGCAGTGCTGCGGGACAATCACCCAGGCAGTTCTTC. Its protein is CSAAGQSPRQFF.

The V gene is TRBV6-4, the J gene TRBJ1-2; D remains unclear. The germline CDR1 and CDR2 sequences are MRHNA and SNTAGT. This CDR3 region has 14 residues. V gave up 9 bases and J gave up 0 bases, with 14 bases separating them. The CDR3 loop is CASPARQANYGYTF. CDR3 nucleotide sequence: TGTGCCAGTCCCGCACGGCAAGCTAACTATGGCTACACCTTC.

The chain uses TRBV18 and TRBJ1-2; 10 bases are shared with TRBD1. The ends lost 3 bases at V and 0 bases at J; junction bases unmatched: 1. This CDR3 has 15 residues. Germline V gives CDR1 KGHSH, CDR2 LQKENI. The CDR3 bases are TGTGCCAGCTCACCGGGGACAGGGGCTAACTATGGCTACACCTTC. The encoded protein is CASSPGTGANYGYTF.

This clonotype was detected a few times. CDR3 DNA: TGTGCCAGCAGCTTATTCGGGACAGACAGCTCCTACGAGCAGTACTTC. It encodes CASSLFGTDSSYEQYF. This rearrangement joins TRBV11-2 to TRBJ2-7; 7 bases map to TRBD1. Germline assignment: CDR1 SGHAT and CDR2 FQNNGV. Trimming at V came to 2 bases and at J to 0 bases, leaving 7 bases not matched to a gene. CDR3 size: 16 residues.

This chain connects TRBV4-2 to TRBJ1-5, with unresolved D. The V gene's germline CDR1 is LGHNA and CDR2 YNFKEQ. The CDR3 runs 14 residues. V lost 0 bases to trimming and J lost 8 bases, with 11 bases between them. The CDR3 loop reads CASSQDWADKPQHF. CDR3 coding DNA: TGTGCCAGCAGCCAAGATTGGGCTGATAAGCCCCAGCATTTT.

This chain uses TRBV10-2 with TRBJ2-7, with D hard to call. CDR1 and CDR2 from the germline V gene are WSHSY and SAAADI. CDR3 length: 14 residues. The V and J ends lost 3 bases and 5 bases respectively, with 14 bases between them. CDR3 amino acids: CASSEGRRADEQYF. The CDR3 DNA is TGCGCCAGCAGTGAAGGCAGAAGGGCCGACGAGCAGTACTTC.

The CDR3 spells CASSTGRLGGSREDTQYF. The CDR3 DNA follows: TGTGCCAGTAGCACCGGAAGGCTCGGAGGCTCGAGGGAAGATACGCAGTATTTT. The genes are TRBV19 and TRBJ2-3; D is possibly TRBD2 (5 bases). There are 18 residues in the CDR3. Per germline, CDR1 LNHDA and CDR2 SQIVND (reference sequence). Trimming left V 6 bases short and J 5 bases short, with 27 bases between.